A single T cell receptor beta chain is shown here with its context. It lacks a known antigen. No much larger clone is present one base from it, and per-base qualities are unavailable. Sequences SGHAT (CDR1) and FQNNGV (CDR2) are obtained from the germline V gene. Its CDR3 holds 17 amino acids, cysteine through phenylalanine. The kept DNA is CDR3 alone, 51 bases in frame from the first base. At the junction V is shortened by 3 bases and J by 4 bases; bases outside the gene matches: 14. Participants in the prospective study were aged 18 to 89 years, lived in about two dozen United States geographic areas, and enrolled through a virtual design. Cohort assignment in the prospective study relied on participant-reported clinical history from a screening survey and a study questionnaire. Mobile phlebotomists in the prospective study collected whole blood, serum and a nasopharyngeal or oropharyngeal swab from every participant. Additional blood draws and questionnaires over an approximately two-month period could optionally be provided by prospective study participants. Before DNA extraction, prospective study blood samples were shipped either frozen or at room temperature.

TCRbeta CDR3 regions were amplified from genomic DNA using the immunoSEQ Assay, a bias-controlled multiplex PCR. The study's processing was this. Within the assay, amplification of reference gene primers was used to estimate how many nucleated cells each sample contained. Sequence reads were collapsed and filtered to measure the absolute abundance of every unique TCRbeta CDR3 rearrangement. Productive Simpson clonality was computed per sample as the square root of Simpson's diversity index over productive rearrangements. Drawn from immuneACCESS, this table holds only the in-frame rearrangements with V and J called that TCRdb kept. Clones are partly lost; checked studies trace under half to an unresolved V gene and leave the rest unexplained. The D gene and trimming were derived from the DNA, and the V and J assignments and clone size from that table. Counted in this sample were fewer than 200,000 clones; around 82% of them appeared once. In total, the top ten clones hold about 3.5% of the sample.

The sample belongs to a study of blood T cell repertoires in COVID-19 (dated by TCRdb to between 2020 and 2021). For the wider study: Samples covering the acute and convalescent phases of COVID-19 were provided by collaborators in the United States, Italy and Spain. The material from the prospective study consisted of cDNA or gDNA derived from T cells, B-cell-depleted T cells, or PBMCs. Where available, HLA class I and class II types were obtained from metadata supplied by the sample provider rather than from assay-based typing. The repertoires were made available in a free public database intended to serve as a resource for research on the immune response to SARS-CoV-2. The dataset comprised deeply sampled blood TCRbeta repertoires from subjects exposed to, actively infected with, or recovered from COVID-19. The sample metadata nearly always contained a de-identified subject ID, COVID-19 status, age in years and sex. The samples were drawn from the first 160 participants of the ongoing ImmuneRACE study and from over 950 subjects provided by 6 global collaborators. What the study reported, not specific to this receptor: The amount of clinical and demographic metadata varied by source and participant and was provided uncurated.

Specimen: PBMCs or T cells enriched from blood (not recorded which). The clonotype was recovered from a woman between 45 and 60 years old in a cohort exposed to, infected with or recovered from COVID-19 (not recorded which). The chain employs TRBV11-2 and TRBJ2-5; 7 central nucleotides agree with TRBD2. The CDR3 is CASSLVVGGTWGETQYF. The bases read TGTGCCAGCAGCTTGGTCGTCGGGGGGACCTGGGGAGAGACCCAGTACTTC.